The 27 T cell receptor beta chains reported below all come from one sample, sequenced in a study of T cells in women clearing cervical HPV infection. Profiling relied on immunoSEQ multiplex PCR, and the TCRdb table lists in-frame clones only, not all of them. The sample table includes 25,000 to 30,000 clones. What was sequenced was blood buffy coat. Receptors originate from a woman aged 18-70 years with a cervical HPV16 infection that either progressed to CIN3+ or cleared (not recorded which).

With regard to this clone: The read halts 3 residues ahead of the CDR3 end, with the missing end drawn from the germline J gene. The chain is built from TRBV20-1 and TRBJ2-5; maybe TRBD1 (6 bases). Trimming stripped 2 bases from V and 0 bases from J, with 13 bases between. CDR1 and CDR2 (germline): DFQATT, SNEGSKA (reference sequence). This CDR3 is 15 amino acids long. The DNA read from the CDR3 is TGCAGTGCTAGACCCCTCGACAGGTACCAAGAGACC. It is translated as CSARPLDRYQET. The whole CDR3 sequence is CSARPLDRYQETQYF.

In regard to this clone: The missing CDR3 end, 3 residues past where the read stops, is filled in from the germline J gene. The chain employs TRBV7-9 and TRBJ2-2, with TRBD1 matching over 11 bases. Germline CDR1 SEHNR, CDR2 FQNEAQ (reference sequence). This CDR3 has 15 amino acids. The CDR3 sequence is CASSPDRGLSEKLFF. CDR3 DNA, as far as it was read: TGTGCCAGCAGCCCGGACAGGGGGCTTTCTGAAAAG.

With respect to this clone: The observed sequence ends 3 residues before the CDR3 terminus, with the missing tail filled in from the germline J gene. This sequence joins TRBV2 and TRBJ2-2; D perhaps matches TRBD1 (6 bases). Looked up from germline, CDR1 is SNHLY and CDR2 is FYNNEI. This CDR3 is built from 14 residues. CDR3 in amino acids: CASSGQVWNSPLFF. Partial CDR3 DNA: TGTGCCAGCAGTGGACAGGTCTGGAATTCACCG.

CDR3 sequence: CASSFSGAAETQYF. The DNA read from the CDR3 is TGTGCCAGCAGCTTTAGCGGGGCCGCGGAGACG. The V call is TRBV11-2, the J call TRBJ2-3, with TRBD2 matching 8 bases. The read stops 3 residues short of the end of the CDR3; the missing end is completed from the germline J gene. The CDR3 runs 14 residues. From germline, CDR1 is SGHAT and CDR2 FQNNGV.

As regards this clone: The read gets to within 3 residues of the CDR3 end, and the germline J gene fills in the rest. The chain carries TRBV30 and TRBJ2-3; 7 bases are shared with TRBD1. The CDR3 length is 14 residues. CDR1 GTSNPN and CDR2 SVGIG come from the germline V gene (reference sequence). The DNA read from the CDR3 is TGTGCCTGGAGTGGGGGACAGCCGAATCAGCCG. Its translation is CAWSGGQPNQP. The CDR3 in full is CAWSGGQPNQPQYF.

On this clone itself: The read halts 3 residues ahead of the CDR3 end, with the missing end drawn from the germline J gene. The chain couples TRBV12-3 or TRBV12-4 to TRBJ2-7, with D maybe TRBD2 (7 bases). Trimming cost V 6 bases and J 5 bases, with 20 bases left between them. The CDR3 loop spans 15 amino acids. The CDR3 region is CASSLPPGAGDEQYF. The covered CDR3 bases are TGTGCCAGCAGCCTTCCCCCAGGGGCGGGAGACGAG.

A word on this clone: The read ends 3 residues before the CDR3 terminus; that terminus is restored from the germline J gene. The chain links TRBV30 to TRBJ2-1; D may be TRBD1 (6 bases). This CDR3 has 14 amino acids. The germline V and J ends were trimmed by 5 bases and 8 bases, with 19 bases remaining between them. Germline V CDR1 and CDR2: GTSNPN, SVGIG (reference sequence). The CDR3 sequence: CAWGEGVAHDEQFF. The covered CDR3 bases are TGTGCCTGGGGAGAGGGGGTAGCGCACGATGAG.

A note on this clone: Read coverage stops 3 residues before the CDR3 terminus; the germline J gene supplies the remainder. The chain carries TRBV2 and TRBJ2-1; D not certain. Germline-derived CDR1 and CDR2 are SNHLY and FYNNEI. Trimming pared 8 bases from V and 9 bases from J, leaving 8 bases between. CDR3 length equals 10 residues. The CDR3 loop is CASAIGEQFF. The part of the CDR3 DNA that was read is TGTGCCAGCGCTATTGGTGAG.

About this clone itself: The read is 3 residues too short to cover the CDR3 end, so that end is filled in from the germline J gene. The rearrangement links TRBV13 to TRBJ2-7; a possible D gene is TRBD2 (5 bases). V dropped 2 bases and J dropped 4 bases, with 15 bases sitting between them. This CDR3 has 15 residues. The germline V gene has CDR1 PRHDT and CDR2 FYEKMQ (reference sequence). CDR3 sequence: CASSLTGLDQYEQYF. Partial CDR3 DNA: TGTGCCAGCAGCTTAACCGGACTGGACCAATACGAG.

About this clone: The read ends 3 residues early relative to the CDR3; the germline J gene fills the gap. The rearrangement joins TRBV7-9 to TRBJ1-3, with a tentative D call TRBD1 (6 bases). This CDR3 spans 15 amino acids. Germline V CDR1 and CDR2: SEHNR, FQNEAQ (reference sequence). The V end was cut by 1 base, the J end by 2 bases, with 9 bases between. CDR3 protein: CASSLDEGAGNTIYF. The sequenced CDR3 bases are TGTGCCAGCAGCTTAGATGAGGGGGCTGGAAACACC.

As concerns this clone: The CDR3 end falls 3 residues outside the read, so it is completed with the germline J gene. V gene TRBV10-3 combines with J gene TRBJ1-2; TRBD1 is a possible D gene (5 bases). The length of the CDR3 is 15 residues. Germline V gene lookup returns CDR1 ENHRY and CDR2 SYGVKD. CDR3 DNA, as far as it was read: TGTGCCATCAGTGAGGGACAACCAACCAGGGAGACC. It translates to CAISEGQPTRET. The full CDR3 protein reads CAISEGQPTRETYTF.

Regarding this clone: The CDR3 end lies 3 residues beyond the end of the read and is filled in from the germline J gene. V is TRBV15 and J is TRBJ2-1, with TRBD1 matching over 7 bases. The CDR3 extends over 16 amino acids. V lost 1 base, J lost 7 bases, and 10 bases stayed unmatched. In germline, CDR1 is LNHNV, CDR2 YYDKDF (reference sequence). The covered CDR3 bases are TGTGCCACCAGCAGAGGGAAGGGGGCAGGGTGGAATGAG. This sequence encodes CATSRGKGAGWNE. The full CDR3 sequence reads CATSRGKGAGWNEQFF.

Details on this clone: Coverage ceases 3 residues before the CDR3 finishes, and the germline J gene fills in the end. V and J are TRBV5-1 and TRBJ2-3, with 11 bases aligning to TRBD1. Germline CDR1 and CDR2: SGHRS and YFSETQ. J gave up 1 base and V 4 bases, and 2 bases lay outside the gene matches. This CDR3 contains 15 residues. The CDR3 protein is CASSGQGARTDTQYF. The CDR3 bases that were read are TGCGCCAGCAGCGGACAGGGGGCTCGCACAGATACG.

About this clone itself: A junction boundary mismatches the germline segment, possibly from a read error. The read comes to an end 3 residues before the CDR3 does, leaving the germline J gene to fill in the end. This specimen includes other DNA sequences encoding the same CDR3. The genes are TRBV23-1 and TRBJ1-3, with a weak D call TRBD1 (6 bases). TRBV23-1 is filed as an ORF, its function uncertain. This CDR3 spans 18 amino acids. Partial CDR3 DNA: TGCGCCAGCAGTCGCAAGCGCAGGGGCGCCGACTCTGGAAACACT. This sequence encodes CASSRKRRGADSGNT. The full-length CDR3 reads as CASSRKRRGADSGNTIYF.

As regards this clone: The read comes to an end 3 residues before the CDR3 does, leaving the germline J gene to fill in the end. The rearrangement uses TRBV4-2 and TRBJ2-5, with 8 positions matching TRBD2. Germline CDR1 LGHNA, CDR2 YNFKEQ. CDR3 length: 17 residues. Losses at the gene ends were 0 bases for V and 2 bases for J; bases not matched to a gene: 8. The CDR3 protein is CASSQDVTTSAQETQYF. CDR3 DNA (partial): TGTGCCAGCAGCCAAGATGTAACGACTAGCGCACAAGAGACC.

Remarks on this clone: Read sequence stops 3 residues before the CDR3 end, and the germline J gene provides the missing end. The chain links TRBV20-1 to TRBJ2-7; D is unresolved. V lost 5 bases and J lost 6, with 17 bases in between. In germline, CDR1 is DFQATT, CDR2 SNEGSKA (reference sequence). The CDR3 covers 13 residues. CDR3 bases read: TGCAGTGCTTTACAGAACAACTTCGGCGAG. This sequence encodes CSALQNNFGE. The full CDR3 reads CSALQNNFGEQYF.

To note about this clone: Read coverage stops 3 residues before the CDR3 terminus; the germline J gene supplies the remainder. This rearrangement joins TRBV11-1 to TRBJ2-7, with D unresolved. V shed 2 bases and J shed 2 bases, with 7 bases lying between them. The germline V gene encodes CDR1 SGHAT and CDR2 FQDESV (reference sequence). The CDR3 runs to 13 residues. The DNA read from the CDR3 is TGTGCCAGCAGCTTAACAGTAACCTACGAG. This sequence encodes CASSLTVTYE. The whole CDR3 protein is CASSLTVTYEQYF. The whole variable domain, remainder taken from reference TRBV11-1 and TRBJ2-7, is EAEVAQSPRYKITEKSQAVAFWCDPISGHATLYWYRQILGQGPELLVQFQDESVVDDSQLPKDRFSAERLKGVDSTLKIQPAELGDSAMYLCASSLTVTYEQYFGPGTRLTVT.

In regard to this clone: The sequenced fragment ends 3 residues before the CDR3 boundary, so the rest is inferred from the germline J gene. This sample also contains other DNA sequences that code for the same CDR3. This chain links TRBV30 with TRBJ1-3; possibly TRBD1 for D (5 bases). Per the germline V gene, CDR1 is GTSNPN and CDR2 is SVGIG (reference sequence). The germline V and J ends were trimmed by 0 bases and 4 bases, with 10 bases remaining between them. The CDR3 spans 14 residues. The DNA read from the CDR3 is TGTGCCTGGAGTGTATCCGGGGGAGGAAACACC. Protein: CAWSVSGGGNT. The whole CDR3 protein reads CAWSVSGGGNTIYF.

With regard to this clone: The CDR3 end lies 3 residues beyond the end of the read and is filled in from the germline J gene. The chain uses TRBV7-9 and TRBJ2-4; D gene ambiguous. Germline CDR1 and CDR2: SEHNR and FQNEAQ (reference sequence). The CDR3 runs 14 residues. CDR3 bases read: TGTGCCAGCCGCGGCCCACACGATAACTATGGT. This codes for CASRGPHDNYG. The complete CDR3 sequence is CASRGPHDNYGQYF. The full variable domain, with the rest looked up from reference TRBV7-9 and TRBJ2-4, is DTGVSQNPRHKITKRGQNVTFRCDPISEHNRLYWYRQTLGQGPEFLTYFQNEAQLEKSRLLSDRFSAERPKGSFSTLEIQRTEQGDSAMYLCASRGPHDNYGQYFGAGTRLSVL.

Points on this clone: From the germline J gene comes the end of the CDR3, since the read stops 3 residues before it. This sequence joins TRBV30 and TRBJ1-2, with TRBD1 matching 9 bases. Germline CDR1 and CDR2: GTSNPN and SVGIG (reference sequence). The CDR3 has 14 residues. The CDR3 sequence is CAWSMTGGMDIYTF. The DNA read from the CDR3 is TGTGCCTGGAGTATGACAGGGGGGATGGACATC.

Details on this clone: The read terminates 3 residues before the CDR3 end, so the remaining end is supplied by the germline J gene. The chain recombines TRBV2 with TRBJ2-3, with TRBD2 as a possible D gene (6 bases). This CDR3 spans 13 amino acids. In germline, CDR1 is SNHLY, CDR2 FYNNEI. Partial CDR3 DNA: TGTGCCAGCAGGGAGGCGGGGAAGGAGACG. Protein product: CASREAGKET. The whole CDR3 protein reads CASREAGKETQYF.

In regard to this clone: The CDR3 is cut off 3 residues early in the read; its end comes from the germline J gene. The chain combines TRBV30 with TRBJ2-2, with 7 bases matching TRBD2. Per germline, CDR1 GTSNPN and CDR2 SVGIG (reference sequence). The CDR3 totals 14 residues. The CDR3 sequence: CAWSGGSGANVLFF. Incomplete CDR3 DNA: TGTGCCTGGAGCGGGGGGTCTGGGGCCAACGTG. The whole variable domain, filled in from reference TRBV30 and TRBJ2-2, reads SQTIHQWPATLVQPVGSPLSLECTVEGTSNPNLYWYRQAAGRGLQLLFYSVGIGQISSEVPQNLSASRPQDRQFILSSKKLLLSDSGFYLCAWSGGSGANVLFFGEGSRLTVL.

With respect to this clone: With the read ending 3 residues before the CDR3 end, the germline J gene is used to fill in that end. The genes are TRBV11-2 and TRBJ1-1; perhaps TRBD1 as D (5 bases). The germline gives CDR1 SGHAT, CDR2 FQNNGV. The CDR3 loop spans 14 amino acids. Between the trimmed V and J ends, which lost 5 bases and 0 bases, there was a span of 10 bases. The CDR3 here is CASSHQGMNTEAFF. The sequenced part of the CDR3 DNA is TGTGCCAGCAGCCACCAGGGCATGAACACTGAA.

With regard to this clone: With the read ending 3 residues before the CDR3 end, the germline J gene is used to fill in that end. V usage is TRBV18 and J usage is TRBJ1-2, with a weak D call TRBD1 (5 bases). The CDR3 runs to 14 residues. V was clipped by 0 bases and J by 4 bases, with 9 bases between them. Germline V lookup: CDR1 KGHSH, CDR2 LQKENI. CDR3 DNA (partial): TGTGCCAGCTCACCACCTACCAGGGCCTATGGC. Its translation: CASSPPTRAYG. Given in full, the CDR3 is CASSPPTRAYGYTF.

Remarks on this clone: The DNA ends 3 residues before the CDR3 does, and the rest of the CDR3 is filled in from the germline J gene. The chain links TRBV19 to TRBJ1-2; D not resolved. The CDR3 has 16 amino acids. Per germline, CDR1 LNHDA and CDR2 SQIVND (reference sequence). CDR3 protein: CASSIGVGEGLHDYTF. CDR3 DNA (partial): TGTGCCAGTAGTATAGGCGTAGGCGAGGGTCTACACGAC.

About this clone itself: Read coverage stops 3 residues before the CDR3 terminus; the germline J gene supplies the remainder. The chain has TRBV14 and TRBJ1-4; D gene uncertain. V was cut by 0 bases and J by 0 bases, with 11 bases left in between. Germline CDR1 SGHDN, CDR2 FVKESK. The CDR3 sequence is 17 residues long. The DNA read from the CDR3 is TGTGCCAGCAGCCAAGATCCCCCCAGTTCAACTAATGAAAAA. Translated: CASSQDPPSSTNEK. The whole CDR3 sequence is CASSQDPPSSTNEKLFF.

For this clone: The observed sequence ends 3 residues before the CDR3 terminus, with the missing tail filled in from the germline J gene. The chain couples TRBV5-4 to TRBJ2-5, with 8 bases lining up with TRBD2. V gave up 4 bases and J gave up 2 bases; unmatched junction bases: 4. The germline V gene has CDR1 SGHNT and CDR2 YYREEE (reference sequence). The CDR3 has 14 residues. The CDR3 sequence: CASSTLAEQETQYF. The DNA read from the CDR3 is TGTGCCAGCAGCACACTAGCGGAGCAAGAGACC.